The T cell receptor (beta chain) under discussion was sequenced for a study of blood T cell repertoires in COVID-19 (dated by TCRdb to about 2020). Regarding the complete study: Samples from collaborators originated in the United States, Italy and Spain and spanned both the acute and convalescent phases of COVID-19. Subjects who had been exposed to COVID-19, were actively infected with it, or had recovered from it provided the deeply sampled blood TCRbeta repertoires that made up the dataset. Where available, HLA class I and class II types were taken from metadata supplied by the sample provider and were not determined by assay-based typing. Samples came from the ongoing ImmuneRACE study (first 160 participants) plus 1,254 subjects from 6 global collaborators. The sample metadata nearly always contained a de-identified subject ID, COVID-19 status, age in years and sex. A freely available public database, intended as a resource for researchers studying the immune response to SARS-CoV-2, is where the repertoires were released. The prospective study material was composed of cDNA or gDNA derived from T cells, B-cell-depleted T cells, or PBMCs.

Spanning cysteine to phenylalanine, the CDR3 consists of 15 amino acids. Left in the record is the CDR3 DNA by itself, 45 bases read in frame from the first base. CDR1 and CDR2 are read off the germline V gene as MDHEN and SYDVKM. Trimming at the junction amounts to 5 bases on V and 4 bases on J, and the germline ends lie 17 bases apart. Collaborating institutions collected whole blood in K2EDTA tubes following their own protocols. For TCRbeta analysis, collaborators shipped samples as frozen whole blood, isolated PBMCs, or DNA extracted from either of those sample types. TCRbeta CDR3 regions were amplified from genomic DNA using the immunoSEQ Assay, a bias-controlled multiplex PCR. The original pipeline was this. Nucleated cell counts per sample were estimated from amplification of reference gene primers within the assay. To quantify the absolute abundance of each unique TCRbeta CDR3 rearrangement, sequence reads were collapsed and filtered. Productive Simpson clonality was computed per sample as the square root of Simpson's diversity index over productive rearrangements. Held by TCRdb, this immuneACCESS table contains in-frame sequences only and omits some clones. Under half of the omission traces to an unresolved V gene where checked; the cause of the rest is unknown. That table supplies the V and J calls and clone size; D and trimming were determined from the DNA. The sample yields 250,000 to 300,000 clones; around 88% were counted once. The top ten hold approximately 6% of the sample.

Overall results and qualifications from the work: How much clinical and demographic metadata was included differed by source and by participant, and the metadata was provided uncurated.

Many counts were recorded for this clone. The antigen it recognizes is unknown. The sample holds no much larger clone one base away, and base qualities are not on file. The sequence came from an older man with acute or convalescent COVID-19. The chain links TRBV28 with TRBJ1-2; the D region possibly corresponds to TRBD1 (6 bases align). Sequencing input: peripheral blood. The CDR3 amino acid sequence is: CASSRGGEGVYGYTF. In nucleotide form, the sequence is TGTGCCAGCAGTCGTGGAGGGGAGGGGGTCTATGGCTACACCTTC.